The rows below give T cell receptor beta chains drawn from one sample of a study of cytomegalovirus exposure and HLA in healthy donors. The repertoire was sequenced with immunoSEQ multiplex PCR; TCRdb's copy has only in-frame clones and lacks some. The table shows around 93,000 clones, with 70% to 85% occurring only once. Source material: PBMCs. These TCRs come from a man aged 45 to 65 in good health and CMV-seronegative. The CDR3 runs from the conserved cysteine through the conserved F or W. Fields, in order: clone size, D gene, V gene, J gene, CDR3 DNA, CDR3 protein. The D gene is left open where the match is weak. A clone size is listed for some rows: how often the clone was seen (once, few, many), or a class if it is expanded.

size: -; D: -; V: TRBV6-1; J: TRBJ1-2; DNA: TGTGCCAGCAGTGAAGCTTCCGGAGGGTCCTATGGCTACACCTTC; CDR3: CASSEASGGSYGYTF
size: -; D: TRBD2; V: TRBV10-1; J: TRBJ2-3; DNA: TGCGCCAGCAGCGAACAGGCGGGAGGGCCAGGGGATACGCAGTATTTT; CDR3: CASSEQAGGPGDTQYF
size: -; D: TRBD2; V: TRBV7-6; J: TRBJ2-5; DNA: TGTGCCAGCAGCCTAGGGCGGGGGCAAGAGACCCAGTACTTC; CDR3: CASSLGRGQETQYF
size: once; D: -; V: TRBV7-9; J: TRBJ1-2; DNA: TGTGCCAGCAGCCCTGGTCAGGGTCATAACTATGGCTACACCTTC; CDR3: CASSPGQGHNYGYTF
size: -; D: TRBD1; V: TRBV30; J: TRBJ2-2; DNA: TGTGCCGGTGATCGACAGGGAACGAACACCGGGGAGCTGTTTTTT; CDR3: CAGDRQGTNTGELFF
size: few; D: TRBD1; V: TRBV10-3; J: TRBJ1-1; DNA: TGTGCCATCAGTGAGTCGGGACAGGGAAACACTGAAGCTTTCTTT; CDR3: CAISESGQGNTEAFF
size: -; D: -; V: TRBV9; J: TRBJ2-2; DNA: TGTGCCAGCAGCGTATTGGGCAGGCTAAACACCGGGGAGCTGTTTTTT; CDR3: CASSVLGRLNTGELFF
size: -; D: -; V: TRBV10-3; J: TRBJ2-1; DNA: TGTGCCATCAGTGAGTCGGGGGCTGACCGGGTATATGAGCAGTTCTTC; CDR3: CAISESGADRVYEQFF
size: few; D: -; V: TRBV2; J: TRBJ2-7; DNA: TGTGCCAGCAGTGATGGGGGAACCGGGACAACCTACGAGCAGTACTTC; CDR3: CASSDGGTGTTYEQYF
size: -; D: TRBD1; V: TRBV9; J: TRBJ1-4; DNA: TGTGCCAGCAGCGTACGGGGACAGGGTAATGAAAAACTGTTTTTT; CDR3: CASSVRGQGNEKLFF
size: -; D: -; V: TRBV6-1; J: TRBJ2-7; DNA: TGTGCCAGCAGTGAACACCAGGGGCGGGACGAGCAGTACTTC; CDR3: CASSEHQGRDEQYF
size: -; D: TRBD2; V: TRBV4-1; J: TRBJ2-1; DNA: TGCGCCAGCAGCCAAGGGAGCGGGAGGGTGGGTAATGAGCAGTTCTTC; CDR3: CASSQGSGRVGNEQFF
size: -; D: -; V: TRBV5-1; J: TRBJ2-2; DNA: TGCGCCAGCAGCTACCACAGGCCTCCGAACACCGGGGAGCTGTTTTTT; CDR3: CASSYHRPPNTGELFF
size: few; D: -; V: TRBV11-2; J: TRBJ1-2; DNA: TGTGCCAGCAGCTTAGTCAGGGAGGTTATTGGCTACACCTTC; CDR3: CASSLVREVIGYTF
size: -; D: TRBD2; V: TRBV9; J: TRBJ2-1; DNA: TGTGCCAGCAGCGCCGGGACTAGCGCTTACAATGAGCAGTTCTTC; CDR3: CASSAGTSAYNEQFF
size: -; D: TRBD2; V: TRBV4-1; J: TRBJ2-2; DNA: TGCGCCAGCAGCCAAGATGGACTAGCGGGAGCCACCGGGGAGCTGTTTTTT; CDR3: CASSQDGLAGATGELFF
size: -; D: TRBD2; V: TRBV19; J: TRBJ2-1; DNA: TGTGCCTCCGGTGGATCAGGGACTACCGATTACAATGAGCAGTTCTTC; CDR3: CASGGSGTTDYNEQFF
size: -; D: -; V: TRBV6-5; J: TRBJ2-3; DNA: TGTGCCAGCAGGCGGGACGGACCCACAGATACGCAGTATTTT; CDR3: CASRRDGPTDTQYF
size: -; D: -; V: TRBV6-5; J: TRBJ2-7; DNA: TGTGCCAGCCGGGGGGCGATCCCCCACGAGCAGTACTTC; CDR3: CASRGAIPHEQYF
size: few; D: TRBD1; V: TRBV4-3; J: TRBJ1-5; DNA: TGCGCCAGCAGCCAGGGTACAGGGGGTGAACATCAGCCCCAGCATTTT; CDR3: CASSQGTGGEHQPQHF
size: -; D: TRBD1; V: TRBV7-9; J: TRBJ1-1; DNA: TGTGCCAGCGGCCCCCGGACAGGGTATGAAGCTTTCTTT; CDR3: CASGPRTGYEAFF
size: -; D: TRBD1; V: TRBV29-1; J: TRBJ2-5; DNA: TGCAGCGTTGAAGGCAATCGGGACAGGTATTCGGTGGAGACCCAGTACTTC; CDR3: CSVEGNRDRYSVETQYF
size: once; D: TRBD1; V: TRBV30; J: TRBJ1-4; DNA: TGTGCCTGGAGTGTACAGGGGGCGGGCGAAAAACTGTTTTTT; CDR3: CAWSVQGAGEKLFF
size: -; D: TRBD1; V: TRBV28; J: TRBJ2-7; DNA: TGTGCCAGCCCAGGGGGCGAGCAGTACTTC; CDR3: CASPGGEQYF
size: -; D: -; V: TRBV9; J: TRBJ1-2; DNA: TGTGCCAGCGGACGGGGGGAGGATTACGCCCGTTACACCTTC; CDR3: CASGRGEDYARYTF
size: -; D: -; V: TRBV9; J: TRBJ2-1; DNA: TGTGCCAGCAGCGATGGGGGGTTCAATGAGCAGTTCTTC; CDR3: CASSDGGFNEQFF
size: -; D: TRBD2; V: TRBV2; J: TRBJ2-3; DNA: TGTGCCAGCGGGGGTCTAGCGGAGACAGATACGCAGTATTTT; CDR3: CASGGLAETDTQYF
size: -; D: TRBD1; V: TRBV7-8; J: TRBJ1-2; DNA: TGTGCCAGCAGCTCAAGGGGCGGACAGGGGGCATTGGGCTACACCTTC; CDR3: CASSSRGGQGALGYTF
size: many; D: TRBD1; V: TRBV28; J: TRBJ1-1; DNA: TGTGCCAGCAGTTCGGGGACAGCGGAGAACACTGAAGCTTTCTTT; CDR3: CASSSGTAENTEAFF